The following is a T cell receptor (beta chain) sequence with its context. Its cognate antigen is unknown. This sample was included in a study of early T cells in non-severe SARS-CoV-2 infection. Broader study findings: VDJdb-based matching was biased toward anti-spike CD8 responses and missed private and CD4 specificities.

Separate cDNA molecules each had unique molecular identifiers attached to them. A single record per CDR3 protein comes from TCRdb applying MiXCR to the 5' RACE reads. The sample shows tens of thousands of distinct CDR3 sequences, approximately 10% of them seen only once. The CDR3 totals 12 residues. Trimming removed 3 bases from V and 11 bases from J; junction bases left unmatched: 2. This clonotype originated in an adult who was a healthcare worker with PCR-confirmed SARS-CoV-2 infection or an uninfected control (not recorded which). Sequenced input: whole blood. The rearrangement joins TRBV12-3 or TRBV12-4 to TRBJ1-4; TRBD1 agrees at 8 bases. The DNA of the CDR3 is TGTGCCAGCAGTTTGTACAGGGGGAAACTGTTTTTT. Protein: CASSLYRGKLFF.